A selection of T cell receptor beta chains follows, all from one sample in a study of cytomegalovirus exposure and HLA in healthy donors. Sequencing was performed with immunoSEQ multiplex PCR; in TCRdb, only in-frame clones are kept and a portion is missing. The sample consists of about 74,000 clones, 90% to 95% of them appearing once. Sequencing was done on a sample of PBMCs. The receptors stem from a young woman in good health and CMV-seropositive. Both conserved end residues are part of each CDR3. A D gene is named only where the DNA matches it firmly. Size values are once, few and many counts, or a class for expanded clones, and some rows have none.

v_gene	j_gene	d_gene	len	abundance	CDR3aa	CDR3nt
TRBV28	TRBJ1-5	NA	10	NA	CATSNQPQHF	TGTGCCACTTCCAATCAGCCCCAGCATTTT
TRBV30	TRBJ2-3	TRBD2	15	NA	CAWSVAGGQIDTQYF	TGTGCCTGGAGTGTAGCGGGGGGGCAGATAGATACGCAGTATTTT
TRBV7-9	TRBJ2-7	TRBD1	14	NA	CASSTTGGSYEQYF	TGTGCCAGCAGCACGACAGGGGGCTCCTACGAGCAGTACTTC
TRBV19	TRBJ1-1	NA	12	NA	CASSTPNTEAFF	TGTGCCAGTAGTACCCCAAACACTGAAGCTTTCTTT
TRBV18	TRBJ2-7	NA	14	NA	CASSPQVSAYEQYF	TGTGCCAGCTCACCACAAGTTAGCGCGTACGAGCAGTACTTC
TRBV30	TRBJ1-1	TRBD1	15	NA	CAWGSPGTVSTEAFF	TGTGCCTGGGGCTCACCCGGGACAGTGAGCACTGAAGCTTTCTTT
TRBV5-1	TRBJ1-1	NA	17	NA	CASSLVSLRGKNTEAFF	TGCGCCAGCAGCTTGGTATCTTTACGGGGAAAGAACACTGAAGCTTTCTTT
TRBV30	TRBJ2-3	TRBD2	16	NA	CAWNRRGSFSTDTQYF	TGTGCCTGGAATCGGCGGGGGTCCTTTAGCACAGATACGCAGTATTTT
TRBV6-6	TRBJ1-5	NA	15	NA	CASSKPGRSNQPQHF	TGTGCCAGCAGTAAACCTGGGAGAAGCAATCAGCCCCAGCATTTT
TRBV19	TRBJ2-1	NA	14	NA	CASSIFSGSDEQFF	TGTGCCAGTAGTATATTCTCCGGGTCGGATGAGCAGTTCTTC
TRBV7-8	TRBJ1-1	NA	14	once	CASSFGTGNAEAFF	TGTGCCAGCAGCTTCGGTACAGGGAACGCTGAAGCTTTCTTT
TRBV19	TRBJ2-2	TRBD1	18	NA	CATRRGTGGGLNTGELFF	TGTGCCACCCGGAGGGGGACAGGGGGCGGACTAAACACCGGGGAGCTGTTTTTT
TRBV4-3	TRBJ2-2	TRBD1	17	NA	CASSQGTGLLNTGELFF	TGCGCCAGCAGCCAAGGGACAGGCCTATTAAACACCGGGGAGCTGTTTTTT
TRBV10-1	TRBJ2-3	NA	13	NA	CASSEGGVDTQYF	TGCGCCAGCAGTGAAGGAGGGGTAGATACGCAGTATTTT
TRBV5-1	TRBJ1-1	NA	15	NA	CASSLSMSMNTEAFF	TGCGCCAGCAGCTTAAGTATGAGCATGAACACTGAAGCTTTCTTT
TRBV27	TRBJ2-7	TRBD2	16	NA	CASSLTSGDLSYEQYF	TGTGCCAGCAGTCTAACTAGCGGGGATCTCTCCTACGAGCAGTACTTC
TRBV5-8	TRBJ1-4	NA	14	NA	CASSSGGTNEKLFF	TGTGCCAGCAGCTCGGGGGGAACTAATGAAAAACTGTTTTTT
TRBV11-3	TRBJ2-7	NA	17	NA	CASSSSLGRWSSYEQYF	TGTGCCAGCAGCTCTTCACTAGGCCGGTGGAGCTCCTACGAGCAGTACTTC
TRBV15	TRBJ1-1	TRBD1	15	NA	CATSRETGGISEAFF	TGTGCCACCAGCAGAGAGACAGGGGGCATCTCTGAAGCTTTCTTT
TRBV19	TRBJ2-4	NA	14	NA	CASSLQQLKNIQYF	TGTGCCAGTTCCCTACAGCAACTCAAAAACATTCAGTACTTC
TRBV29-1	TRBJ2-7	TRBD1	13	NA	CSVEWGQDYEQYF	TGCAGCGTTGAATGGGGACAGGACTACGAGCAGTACTTC
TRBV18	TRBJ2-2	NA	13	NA	CASSPRDLGELFF	TGTGCCAGCTCACCGAGGGATTTGGGGGAGCTGTTTTTT
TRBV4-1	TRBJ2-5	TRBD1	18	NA	CASSPLISGTGVRETQYF	TGCGCCAGCAGCCCTCTCATTTCCGGGACAGGGGTGAGAGAGACCCAGTACTTC
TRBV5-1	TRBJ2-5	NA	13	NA	CASSLGQQETQYF	TGCGCCAGCAGCTTGGGTCAACAAGAGACCCAGTACTTC
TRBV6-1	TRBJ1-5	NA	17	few	CASSEVLWASSNQPQHF	TGTGCCAGCAGTGAAGTTCTGTGGGCCTCTAGCAATCAGCCCCAGCATTTT
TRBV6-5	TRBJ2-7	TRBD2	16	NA	CASSYSRAGAAYEQYF	TGTGCCAGCAGTTACTCGAGGGCGGGAGCGGCCTACGAGCAGTACTTC
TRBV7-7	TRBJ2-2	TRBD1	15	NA	CASSSTGGYTGELFF	TGTGCCAGCAGCTCGACAGGGGGTTACACCGGGGAGCTGTTTTTT
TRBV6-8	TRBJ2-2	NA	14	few	CASRDSSNTGELFF	TGTGCCAGCAGGGACAGCTCAAACACCGGGGAGCTGTTTTTT
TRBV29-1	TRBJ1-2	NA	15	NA	CSVDRVGGNGYGYTF	TGCAGCGTTGATAGGGTAGGAGGGAATGGCTATGGCTACACCTTC
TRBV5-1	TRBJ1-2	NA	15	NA	CASSLFSGQGYGYTF	NA
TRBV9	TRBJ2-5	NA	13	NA	CASSQDNEETQYF	TGTGCCAGCAGCCAGGACAATGAAGAGACCCAGTACTTC
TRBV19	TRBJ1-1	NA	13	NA	CASSDTLNTEAFF	TGTGCCAGTAGTGACACCCTTAACACTGAAGCTTTCTTT
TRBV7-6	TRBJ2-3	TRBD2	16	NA	CASSLALAGDTDTQYF	TGTGCCAGCAGCTTAGCGCTAGCGGGAGACACAGATACGCAGTATTTT
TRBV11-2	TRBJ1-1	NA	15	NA	CASSAAGFVGTEAFF	TGTGCCAGCAGCGCTGCAGGGTTTGTGGGCACTGAAGCTTTCTTT
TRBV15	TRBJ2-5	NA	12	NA	CATSRDIETQYF	TGTGCCACCAGCAGAGATATAGAGACCCAGTACTTC
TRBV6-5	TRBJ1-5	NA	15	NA	CASSPGSNPNQPQHF	TGTGCCAGCAGCCCCGGGTCCAACCCCAATCAGCCCCAGCATTTT
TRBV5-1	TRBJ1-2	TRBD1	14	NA	CASSLGQGPYGYTF	TGCGCCAGCAGCTTAGGACAGGGTCCCTATGGCTACACCTTC
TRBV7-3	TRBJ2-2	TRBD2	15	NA	CASSKAGGHTGELFF	TGTGCCAGCAGTAAAGCGGGAGGACACACCGGGGAGCTGTTTTTT
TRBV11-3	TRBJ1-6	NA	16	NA	CASSLDRYNQTSPLHF	TGTGCCAGCAGCTTAGATCGATACAACCAAACATCACCCCTCCACTTT
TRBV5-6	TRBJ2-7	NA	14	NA	CASSLLGTIYEQYF	TGTGCCAGCAGCTTACTCGGGACAATCTACGAGCAGTACTTC
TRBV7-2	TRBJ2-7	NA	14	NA	CASSPLAVAGEQYF	TGTGCCAGCAGCCCGTTAGCGGTTGCAGGTGAGCAGTACTTC
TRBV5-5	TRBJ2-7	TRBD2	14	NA	CASSLFSLADEQYF	TGTGCCAGCAGCTTGTTTTCTCTAGCGGACGAGCAGTACTTC